These T cell receptor beta chains were read from a single sample in a study of PD-1 blockade in mismatch repair-deficient tumors. The data were produced by immunoSEQ multiplex PCR, yet TCRdb's version contains in-frame clones alone and is incomplete. Found here are some 19,000 clones, roughly 80% of them singletons; the top ten hold 1.4% to 1.5%. The sample was PBMCs, taken 52 weeks after starting pembrolizumab. These receptors were collected from an adult with mismatch repair-deficient cancer. CDR3s include the opening cysteine and the closing phenylalanine or tryptophan. D genes are given only for firm matches. Rows may omit the clone size; those that give it use once, few, many or a size class.

clone_size	d_call	v_call	j_call	cdr3_length	cdr3_nt	cdr3_aa
once	TRBD1	TRBV5-1	TRBJ2-1	14	TGCGCCAGCAGCTCTCAGGGGGCCGGCAATGAGCAGTTCTTC	CASSSQGAGNEQFF
NA	TRBD2	TRBV5-1	TRBJ2-5	15	TGCGCCAGCACCCCGGGACTAGCGGGAATAGAGACCCAGTACTTC	CASTPGLAGIETQYF
NA	NA	TRBV19	TRBJ1-1	15	TGTGCCAGTAAAGTCTCCTCCTCGTGGAGTAGTGAAGCTTTCTTT	CASKVSSSWSSEAFF
NA	TRBD2	TRBV4-1	TRBJ2-2	13	TGCGCCAGCAGCCAGACTAGCTCCGGGGAGCTGTTTTTT	CASSQTSSGELFF
NA	TRBD1	TRBV11-3	TRBJ1-1	16	TGTGCCAGCAGCTTAGCCCCCAGCGACAGGGCCACTGAAGCTTTCTTT	CASSLAPSDRATEAFF
NA	NA	TRBV18	TRBJ2-2	16	TGTGCCAGCTCACCACGTATAACACCCAACACCGGGGAGCTGTTTTTT	CASSPRITPNTGELFF
NA	TRBD1	TRBV27	TRBJ1-5	14	TGTGCCAGCAGTCCGGGACAGAGCAATCAGCCCCAGCATTTT	CASSPGQSNQPQHF
NA	NA	TRBV7-9	TRBJ1-1	15	TGTGCCAGCAGCTTAGAAAGGGGTTGGGCCACTGAAGCTTTCTTT	CASSLERGWATEAFF
NA	TRBD1	TRBV27	TRBJ2-5	17	TGTGCCAGCAGTTCTCAGACAGGGGCTATGTTTGGAGAGACCCAGTACTTC	CASSSQTGAMFGETQYF
NA	NA	TRBV5-1	TRBJ1-2	13	TGCGCCAGCAGCTTTGGGCAGTTGGAAGGCTACACCTTC	CASSFGQLEGYTF
NA	NA	TRBV5-1	TRBJ2-1	16	TGCGCCAGCAGCTTTGGCGGGCAAACCTCATACAATGAGCAGTTCTTC	CASSFGGQTSYNEQFF
few	TRBD1	TRBV19	TRBJ2-7	15	TGTGCCAGCCCAGGACCTCGGACAGGGGGCTACGAGCAGTACTTC	CASPGPRTGGYEQYF
NA	NA	TRBV27	TRBJ2-5	14	TGTGCCAGCGGTAAGGGGGTCGGCCAAGAGACCCAGTACTTC	CASGKGVGQETQYF
NA	NA	TRBV5-1	TRBJ2-1	13	TGCGCCAGCAGCTTAGACTTACACAATGAGCAGTTCTTC	CASSLDLHNEQFF
NA	TRBD2	TRBV10-3	TRBJ2-7	15	TGTGCCATCAGTGAGCCAGCGGGAGGCCTTTACGAGCAGTACTTC	CAISEPAGGLYEQYF
NA	NA	TRBV27	TRBJ2-2	17	TGTGCCAGCAGTCTTGACAGCCCCCTAAGGGACACCGGGGAGCTGTTTTTT	CASSLDSPLRDTGELFF
NA	TRBD2	TRBV11-2	TRBJ2-5	16	TGTGCCAGCAGCCAGTTGGGAGGGGCTAGCCAAGAGACCCAGTACTTC	CASSQLGGASQETQYF
NA	TRBD2	TRBV9	TRBJ2-7	16	TGTGCCAGCAGCGTAGGGGGACTAGCGGGAAAAAACGAGCAGTACTTC	CASSVGGLAGKNEQYF
NA	NA	TRBV10-3	TRBJ1-1	14	TGTGCCATCAGCTGGACAGATACGAACACTGAAGCTTTCTTT	CAISWTDTNTEAFF
NA	TRBD2	TRBV28	TRBJ2-2	16	TGTGCCAGCAGTTTCGGGGGACTAGCGGGAGCCGGGGAGCTGTTTTTT	CASSFGGLAGAGELFF
NA	NA	TRBV5-4	TRBJ2-2	14	TGTGCCAGCAGCGGGCCAGTGAACACCGGGGAGCTGTTTTTT	CASSGPVNTGELFF
few	TRBD1	TRBV27	TRBJ2-7	14	TGTGCCAGCAGTTTGTTGGTACAGGGGTCCGAGCAGTACTTC	CASSLLVQGSEQYF
NA	TRBD2	TRBV28	TRBJ2-7	14	TGTGCCAGCAGTACCCCGGGACTAGGTGACGAGCAGTACTTC	CASSTPGLGDEQYF
NA	TRBD2	TRBV7-3	TRBJ2-3	21	TGTGCCAGCAGCTTAAGGGGACTCGGGACTAGCGGGAGGAAGAGCACAGATACGCAGTATTTT	CASSLRGLGTSGRKSTDTQYF
NA	NA	TRBV5-5	TRBJ1-2	14	TGTGCCAGCAGCTTGCCAACAGGCTTGAGCGGCTACACCTTC	CASSLPTGLSGYTF
NA	TRBD2	TRBV18	TRBJ2-1	18	TGTGCCAGCTCACCACCGGGACTAGCGGGAGGCTCCTACAATGAGCAGTTCTTC	CASSPPGLAGGSYNEQFF
NA	TRBD1	TRBV19	TRBJ1-3	18	TGTGCCAGTAGTATACAGGGACAGGGAAAGTTCCGTGGAAACACCATATATTTT	CASSIQGQGKFRGNTIYF
NA	TRBD2	TRBV9	TRBJ2-3	16	TGTGCCAGCAGCGTAGTTAGCGGGCCCCGTACAGATACGCAGTATTTT	CASSVVSGPRTDTQYF
once	NA	TRBV7-8	TRBJ1-2	13	TGTGCCAGCAGCTTAGTACACAACTATGGCTACACCTTC	CASSLVHNYGYTF
NA	TRBD2	TRBV10-2	TRBJ2-1	14	TGCGCCAGCAGCGGGAGGGCCCCTGACAATGAGCAGTTCTTC	CASSGRAPDNEQFF
NA	NA	TRBV20-1	TRBJ2-7	11	TGCAGTGCTAGCGGGATCTACGAGCAGTACTTC	CSASGIYEQYF
NA	TRBD1	TRBV30	TRBJ1-2	14	TGTGCCTGGAGTCCAAGGGGGCCCAACTATGGCTACACCTTC	CAWSPRGPNYGYTF
once	TRBD2	TRBV5-1	TRBJ2-1	14	TGCGCCAGCAGCTTGGGGGGGGGTTACAATGAGCAGTTCTTC	CASSLGGGYNEQFF
NA	TRBD2	TRBV27	TRBJ2-1	15	TGTGCCAGCAGTGGGGCTGGCGGGAGGGTGAATGAGCAGTTCTTC	CASSGAGGRVNEQFF
NA	TRBD1	TRBV28	TRBJ1-2	13	TGTGCCAGCAGGGAGACAGGGTACTATGGCTACACCTTC	CASRETGYYGYTF
NA	TRBD1	TRBV7-6	TRBJ2-7	15	TGTGCCAGCAGCCAGGGACAGGCGTCCTCCTACGAGCAGTACTTC	CASSQGQASSYEQYF
NA	TRBD1	TRBV6-5	TRBJ1-1	13	TGTGCCAGCAGTTACTCGGCAGGGGGTGAAGCTTTCTTT	CASSYSAGGEAFF
NA	TRBD2	TRBV19	TRBJ2-3	15	TGTGCCAGTAGTCATTCTAGCGGGAGTGCAGATACGCAGTATTTT	CASSHSSGSADTQYF